The text below deals with one TCR beta chain. V shed 1 base and J shed 6 bases, with 9 bases lying between them. This CDR3 comprises 13 residues. CDR1 is SGHAT and CDR2 is FQNNGV in the germline V gene. Original methodology: The assay estimated nucleated cells by amplifying reference gene primers. Clones were read by immunoSEQ multiplex PCR, and TCRdb kept only the in-frame ones, dropping some. That table gives V, J and clone size, and the DNA gave D and trimming. The sample has roughly 260,000 clones, 85% to 90% seen once. The record originates from a study of blood T cell repertoires in COVID-19. At the level of the study: Researchers got acute and convalescent COVID-19 samples from the United States, Italy and Spain. T cells, B-cell-depleted T cells, or PBMCs provided the cDNA or gDNA that served as material.

This receptor was taken from a woman aged 25 to 45 with COVID-19, enrolled during active disease. The sequenced sample consisted of peripheral blood. The chain recombines TRBV11-2 with TRBJ1-1; no clear D. The CDR3 bases are TGTGCCAGCAGCTTAGGATGGGGAGCTGAAGCTTTCTTT. This encodes CASSLGWGAEAFF.